The 10 T cell receptor beta chains presented below share a single source sample, sequenced in a study of neoadjuvant anti-PD-1 for oral cavity cancer. Using immunoSEQ multiplex PCR, the repertoire was profiled, and TCRdb retains in-frame clones only, with some absent. The sample records fewer than 70,000 clones, under 85% being singletons. The sequencing used PBMCs, collected before nivolumab (anti-PD-1) treatment. The receptors here all came from a person aged 35-79 years with oral cavity squamous cell carcinoma.

This rearrangement joins TRBV9 to TRBJ2-1, with 8 bases fitting TRBD2. The CDR3 totals 19 residues. The trim removed 2 bases at V and 8 bases at J, leaving 21 bases unmatched. CDR1 and CDR2 from the germline V gene are SGDLS and YYNGEE. The CDR3 DNA reads as TGTGCCAGCAGCGTCCTGGGGCGGGGGGCCCAAGCTTCACAATATGAGCAGTTCTTC. Amino acid sequence: CASSVLGRGAQASQYEQFF.

The chain recombines TRBV28 with TRBJ2-7; unclear D gene. CDR3 length: 11 residues. Trimming cost V 5 bases and J 2 bases, with 4 bases left between them. CDR1 is MDHEN, CDR2 SYDVKM, per germline. In nucleotides, the CDR3 is TGTGCCAGCAGTCTCACCTACGAGCAGTACTTC. This gives the protein CASSLTYEQYF.

V and J are TRBV4-1 and TRBJ2-3, with 11 bases that match TRBD2. Germline trimming cut 3 bases from V and 3 bases from J; bases unmatched to any gene: 14. The CDR3 totals 19 residues. Germline assignment: CDR1 MGHRA and CDR2 YSYEKL. The CDR3 loop reads CASSHSLTSGGPGTDTQYF. The DNA of the CDR3 is TGCGCCAGCAGCCATTCCCTCACTAGCGGGGGCCCTGGGACAGATACGCAGTATTTT.

This chain links TRBV5-4 with TRBJ2-7, with D possibly TRBD2 on 5 matching bases. Per the germline V gene, CDR1 is SGHNT and CDR2 is YYREEE (reference sequence). This CDR3 contains 14 residues. Trimming stripped 5 bases from V and 2 bases from J, with 14 bases between. CDR3 in DNA: TGTGCCAGCAGTCCTTGGACTTTCACCTACGAGCAGTACTTC. Translated: CASSPWTFTYEQYF.

The table lists this clone with a few counts. V gene TRBV27 combines with J gene TRBJ1-1; D is perhaps TRBD1 (6 bases). Trimming removed 4 bases from V and 3 bases from J, with 9 bases in between. The CDR3 runs to 13 residues. Per germline, CDR1 MNHEY and CDR2 SMNVEV (reference sequence). Here the CDR3 reads CASSYRVYTEAFF. For the CDR3, the DNA is TGTGCCAGCAGTTACAGGGTTTACACTGAAGCTTTCTTT.

Only a few counts were recorded for this clone. The chain uses TRBV6-5 and TRBJ1-5; 7 bases are a match to TRBD1. The V and J ends lost 4 bases and 1 base, in that order; junction bases with no gene match: 4. The CDR3 runs to 15 residues. Germline V gene sequence: CDR1 MNHEY, CDR2 SVGAGI. CDR3 sequence reads: CASSSQGLSNQPQHF. CDR3 sequence (DNA): TGTGCCAGCAGTTCACAGGGGCTAAGCAATCAGCCCCAGCATTTT.

The chain employs TRBV4-2 and TRBJ2-2; D perhaps matches TRBD2 (6 bases). The CDR3 runs 14 residues. V was cut by 4 bases and J by 7 bases, with 13 bases left in between. CDR1 LGHNA and CDR2 YNFKEQ come from the germline V gene. CDR3 residues: CASSLGTEDGELFF. The CDR3 bases are TGTGCCAGCAGCCTTGGGACTGAGGACGGGGAGCTGTTTTTT.

The V and J genes are TRBV10-3 and TRBJ2-6, with D possibly being TRBD1 (6 bases). CDR3 length: 15 amino acids. Trimming removed 3 bases at V and 2 bases at J, with 8 bases between. Germline assignment: CDR1 ENHRY and CDR2 SYGVKD. As DNA, the CDR3 is TGTGCCATCAGTGACGGACAGCCTGGGGCCAACGTCCTGACTTTC. It translates to CAISDGQPGANVLTF.

CDR3 amino acids: CASSVAANYGYTF. The CDR3 coding sequence is TGTGCCAGCAGCGTAGCAGCTAACTATGGCTACACCTTC. This chain uses TRBV9 with TRBJ1-2, with D hard to call. Germline CDR1 SGDLS, CDR2 YYNGEE. V dropped 0 bases and J dropped 0 bases, with 3 bases sitting between them. This CDR3 contains 13 residues.

This chain uses TRBV6-1 with TRBJ1-5; D is undetermined. The CDR3 has 11 amino acids. Germline V CDR1 and CDR2: MNHNS, SASEGT. Trimming took 9 bases from V and 4 from J, leaving 7 bases between them. CDR3 region: CASGRNQPQHF. In DNA form, the CDR3 reads TGTGCCAGTGGACGTAATCAGCCCCAGCATTTT.